Following are 4 T cell receptor beta chains from one sample sequenced in a study of T cells after posttransplantation cyclophosphamide. Assay used: immunoSEQ multiplex PCR; TCRdb lists only in-frame clones, some missing. Captured here are approximately 34,000 clones, none seen once; the top ten comprise 6% to 8.5%. Material for sequencing was PBMCs. The origin of the receptors is a woman in her forties or fifties in good health and a related stem cell transplant donor.

The chain joins TRBV7-8 to TRBJ1-5; tentative D call: TRBD1 (6 bases). Between the trimmed V and J ends, which lost 5 bases and 7 bases, there was a span of 12 bases. This CDR3 region has 13 residues. Germline assignment: CDR1 SGHVS and CDR2 FQNEAQ. The CDR3 loop reads CASSPWGGQPQHF. The CDR3 DNA reads as TGTGCCAGCAGCCCCTGGGGGGGCCAGCCCCAGCATTTT.

This clone was counted ten times or more. The chain has TRBV15 and TRBJ1-2; TRBD1 aligns across 8 bases. CDR1 and CDR2 from the germline V gene are LNHNV and YYDKDF (reference sequence). Trimming took 1 base from V and 3 from J; bases not matched to a gene: 1. The length of the CDR3 is 14 residues. For the CDR3, the DNA is TGTGCCACCAGCAGAGCGGGACAGGACTATGGCTACACCTTC. Translation: CATSRAGQDYGYTF.

This clone was found many times. The chain combines TRBV5-5 with TRBJ2-7; D is possibly TRBD1 (6 bases). This CDR3 comprises 14 residues. V was clipped by 2 bases and J by 11 bases, with 20 bases between them. The germline V gene encodes CDR1 SGHKS and CDR2 YYEKEE (reference sequence). The CDR3 DNA follows: TGTGCCAGCAGCTTAGGTCCAGGGGTCGGGGAAAAGTACTTC. It yields the protein CASSLGPGVGEKYF.

This clone was seen many times. The rearrangement uses TRBV6-5 and TRBJ1-2; maybe TRBD1 (6 bases). Looked up from germline, CDR1 is MNHEY and CDR2 is SVGAGI. Trimming took 6 bases from V and 5 from J, leaving 16 bases between them. This CDR3 contains 14 residues. The CDR3 nucleotides read TGTGCCAGCAGCCGACAGGTCGTGGGGTATGGCTACACCTTC. It translates to CASSRQVVGYGYTF.